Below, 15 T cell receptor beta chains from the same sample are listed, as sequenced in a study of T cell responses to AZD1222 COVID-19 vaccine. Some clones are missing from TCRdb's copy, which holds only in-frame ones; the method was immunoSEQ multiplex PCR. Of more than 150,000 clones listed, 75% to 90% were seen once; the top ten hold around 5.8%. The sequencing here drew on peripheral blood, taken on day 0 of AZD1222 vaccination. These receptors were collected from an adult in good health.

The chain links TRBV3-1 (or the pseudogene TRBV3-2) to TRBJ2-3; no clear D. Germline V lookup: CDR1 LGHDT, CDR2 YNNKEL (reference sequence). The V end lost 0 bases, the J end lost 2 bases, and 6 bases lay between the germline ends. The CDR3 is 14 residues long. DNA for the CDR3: TGTGCCAGCAGCCAAGATACGCACACAGATACGCAGTATTTT. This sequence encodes CASSQDTHTDTQYF.

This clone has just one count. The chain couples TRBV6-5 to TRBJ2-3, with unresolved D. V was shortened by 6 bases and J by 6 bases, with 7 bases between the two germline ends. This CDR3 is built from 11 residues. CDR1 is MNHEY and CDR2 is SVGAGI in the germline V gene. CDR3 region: CASRSVDTQYF. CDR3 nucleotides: TGTGCCAGCAGAAGCGTCGATACGCAGTATTTT.

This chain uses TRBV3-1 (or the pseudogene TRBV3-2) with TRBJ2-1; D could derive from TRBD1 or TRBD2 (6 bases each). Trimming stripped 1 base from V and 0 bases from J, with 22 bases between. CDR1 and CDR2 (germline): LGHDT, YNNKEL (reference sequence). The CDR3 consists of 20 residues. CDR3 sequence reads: CASSQGGRGIGSSSYNEQFF. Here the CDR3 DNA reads TGTGCCAGCAGCCAAGGCGGAAGGGGGATCGGGAGTAGCTCCTACAATGAGCAGTTCTTC.

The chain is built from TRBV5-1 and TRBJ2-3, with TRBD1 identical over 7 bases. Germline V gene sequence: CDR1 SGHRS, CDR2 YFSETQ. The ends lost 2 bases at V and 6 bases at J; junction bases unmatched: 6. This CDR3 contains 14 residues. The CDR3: CASSFTEGADTQYF. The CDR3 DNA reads TGCGCCAGCAGCTTCACCGAGGGGGCGGATACGCAGTATTTT.

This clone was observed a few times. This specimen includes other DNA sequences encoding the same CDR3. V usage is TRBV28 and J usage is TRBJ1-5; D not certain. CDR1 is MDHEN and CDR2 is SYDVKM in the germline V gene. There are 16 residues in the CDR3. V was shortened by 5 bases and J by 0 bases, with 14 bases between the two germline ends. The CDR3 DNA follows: TGTGCCAGCAGTCCCTCCGGGCGGGATAGCAATCAGCCCCAGCATTTT. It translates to CASSPSGRDSNQPQHF.

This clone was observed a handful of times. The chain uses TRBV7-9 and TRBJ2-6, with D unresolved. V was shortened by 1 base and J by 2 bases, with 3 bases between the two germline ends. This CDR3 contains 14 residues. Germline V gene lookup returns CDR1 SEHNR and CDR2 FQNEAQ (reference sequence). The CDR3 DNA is TGTGCCAGCAGCTTAGGGGCTGGGGCCAACGTCCTGACTTTC. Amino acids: CASSLGAGANVLTF. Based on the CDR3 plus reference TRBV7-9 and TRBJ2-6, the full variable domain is DTGVSQNPRHKITKRGQNVTFRCDPISEHNRLYWYRQTLGQGPEFLTYFQNEAQLEKSRLLSDRFSAERPKGSFSTLEIQRTEQGDSAMYLCASSLGAGANVLTFGAGSRLTVL.

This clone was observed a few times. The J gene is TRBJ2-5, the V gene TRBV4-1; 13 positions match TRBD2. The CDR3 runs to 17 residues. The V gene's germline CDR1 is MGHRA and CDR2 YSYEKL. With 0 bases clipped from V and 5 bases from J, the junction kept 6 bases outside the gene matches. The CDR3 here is CASSQDRLAGGKETQYF. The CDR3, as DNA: TGCGCCAGCAGCCAAGATCGACTAGCGGGAGGAAAGGAGACCCAGTACTTC.

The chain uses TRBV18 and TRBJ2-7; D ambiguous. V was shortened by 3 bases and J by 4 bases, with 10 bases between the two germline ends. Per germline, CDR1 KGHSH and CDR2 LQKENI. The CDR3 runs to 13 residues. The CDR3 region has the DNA TGTGCCAGCTCACCGGCCGCGGTATACGAGCAGTACTTC. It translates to CASSPAAVYEQYF.

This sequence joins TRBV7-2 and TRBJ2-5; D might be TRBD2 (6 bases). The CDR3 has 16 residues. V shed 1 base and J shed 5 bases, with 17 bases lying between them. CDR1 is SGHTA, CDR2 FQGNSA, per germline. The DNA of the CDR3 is TGTGCCAGCAGCTTAGTTCCCGGGAGAGGCGGGGAGACCCAGTACTTC. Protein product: CASSLVPGRGGETQYF. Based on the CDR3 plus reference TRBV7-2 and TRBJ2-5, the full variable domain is GAGVSQSPSNKVTEKGKDVELRCDPISGHTALYWYRQSLGQGLEFLIYFQGNSAPDKSGLPSDRFSAERTGGSVSTLTIQRTQQEDSAVYLCASSLVPGRGGETQYFGPGTRLLVL.

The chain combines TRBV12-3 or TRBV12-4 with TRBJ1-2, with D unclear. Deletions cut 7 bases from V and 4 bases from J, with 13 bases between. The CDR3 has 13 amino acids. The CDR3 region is CASTKREGYGYTF. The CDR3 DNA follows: TGTGCCAGCACCAAACGGGAGGGCTATGGCTACACCTTC.

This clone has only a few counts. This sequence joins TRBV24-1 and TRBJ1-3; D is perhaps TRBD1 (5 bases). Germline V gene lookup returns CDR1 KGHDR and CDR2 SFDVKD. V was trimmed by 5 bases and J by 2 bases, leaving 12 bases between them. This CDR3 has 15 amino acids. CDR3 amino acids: CATSASGTAGNTIYF. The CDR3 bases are TGTGCCACCAGTGCCTCCGGGACGGCTGGAAACACCATATATTTT.

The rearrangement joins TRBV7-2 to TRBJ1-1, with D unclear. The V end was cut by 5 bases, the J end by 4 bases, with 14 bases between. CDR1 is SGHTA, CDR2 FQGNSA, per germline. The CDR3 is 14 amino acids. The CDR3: CASSEDGYGTEAFF. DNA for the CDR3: TGTGCCAGCAGCGAAGATGGGTATGGCACTGAAGCTTTCTTT.

The chain's CDR3 is CAWGAFSGNSPLHF. CDR3 DNA sequence: TGTGCCTGGGGGGCTTTTTCTGGGAATTCACCCCTCCACTTT. J is TRBJ1-6 and V is TRBV30, with a possible D match to TRBD1 (5 bases). V was cut by 5 bases and J by 7 bases, with 15 bases left in between. The CDR3 is made up of 14 amino acids. Germline lookup yields CDR1 GTSNPN and CDR2 SVGIG (reference sequence).

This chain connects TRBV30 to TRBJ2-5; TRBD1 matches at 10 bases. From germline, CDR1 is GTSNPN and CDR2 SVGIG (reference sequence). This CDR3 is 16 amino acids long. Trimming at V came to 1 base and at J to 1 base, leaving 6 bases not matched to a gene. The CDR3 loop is CAWSDTGQGFQETQYF. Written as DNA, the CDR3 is TGTGCCTGGAGTGACACGGGACAGGGGTTCCAAGAGACCCAGTACTTC.

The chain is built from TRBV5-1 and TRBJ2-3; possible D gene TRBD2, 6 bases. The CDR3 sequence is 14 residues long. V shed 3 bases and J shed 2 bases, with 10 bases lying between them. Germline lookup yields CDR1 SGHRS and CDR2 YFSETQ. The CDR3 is CASSSGEHTDTQYF. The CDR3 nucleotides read TGCGCCAGCAGCTCGGGGGAACACACAGATACGCAGTATTTT.